The rows below give T cell receptor beta chains drawn from one sample of a study of identical twins. From the 5' RACE reads, TCRdb called clonotypes with MiXCR, one entry per CDR3 protein. This sample has about 220,000 distinct CDR3 sequences; under 10% occur once, and the top ten carry roughly 2%. The data also belong to a second study, concerning yellow fever vaccine responses in identical twins.

The specimen sequenced was memory (CD45RO+) T cells sorted from blood. The receptors stem from a young woman in good health. Each CDR3 is given with its conserved first and last residue. The D gene is left open where the match is weak. Clone size is not always given. Where it is, it says once, few, many or a class for expanded clones.

TRBD2 | many | TRBJ2-2 | TRBV14 | TGTGCCAGCAGCCAGCGATCGGGGGGGGCCGCCGGGGAGCTGTTTTTT | CASSQRSGGAAGELFF
. | few | TRBJ2-7 | TRBV29-1 | TGCAGCGTTGAAGAGGGTTACGAGCAGTACTTC | CSVEEGYEQYF
TRBD1 | few | TRBJ2-7 | TRBV6-1 | TGTGCCAGCAGTGAAGGACAGGGGGCTGAAGAGCAGTACTTC | CASSEGQGAEEQYF
TRBD2 | . | TRBJ2-1 | TRBV6-1 | TGTGCCAGCAGCCGCGGCCAGGGAGGGCACAATGAGCAGTTCTTC | CASSRGQGGHNEQFF
. | . | TRBJ2-7 | TRBV7-9 | TGTGCCAGCAGCACCCGGACGGATACCTACGAGCAGTACTTC | CASSTRTDTYEQYF
TRBD1 | . | TRBJ1-5 | TRBV7-2 | TGTGCCAGCAGCAACGGACAGGGGAGGTTTAGCAATCAGCCCCAGCACTTT | CASSNGQGRFSNQPQHF
. | many | TRBJ1-4 | TRBV4-2 | TGTGCCAGCAGCCAAGCCGAGTCGGGTGAAAAACTGTTTTTT | CASSQAESGEKLFF
. | few | TRBJ2-7 | TRBV5-6 | TGTGCCAGCAGCTCGGACCTAGGACACGAGCAGTACTTC | CASSSDLGHEQYF
TRBD1 | . | TRBJ2-5 | TRBV25-1 | TGTGCCAGCAGTTCCCCCTGGGGACAGGGTTCTCAAGAGACCCAGTACTTC | CASSSPWGQGSQETQYF
. | . | TRBJ2-5 | TRBV5-5 | TGTGCCAGCAGCGGATCCGGGACCCTCGATTCCCAGTACTTC | CASSGSGTLDSQYF
. | . | TRBJ2-2 | TRBV30 | TGTGCCTGGAGTCCTCGAACCGGGGAGCTGTTTTTT | CAWSPRTGELFF
. | many | TRBJ2-1 | TRBV7-9 | TGTGCCAGCAGCCAAGGGACTCCGAGCTCCTACAATGAGCAGTTCTTC | CASSQGTPSSYNEQFF
. | many | TRBJ1-1 | TRBV29-1 | TGCAGCGCCGGGACTGAAGCTTTCTTT | CSAGTEAFF
TRBD2 | . | TRBJ2-1 | TRBV7-2 | TGTGCCAGCAGCCGGGAGGTCGGGTACAATGAGCAGTTCTTC | CASSREVGYNEQFF
TRBD2 | . | TRBJ2-4 | TRBV7-2 | TGTGCCAGCAGCTTATCGAGCGGGGGGTTTCTAGCCAAAAACATTCAGTACTTC | CASSLSSGGFLAKNIQYF
. | few | TRBJ2-3 | TRBV27 | TGTGCCAGCGGAGTCCGACGGAACGAGCTCACAGATACGCAGTATTTT | CASGVRRNELTDTQYF
. | . | TRBJ2-7 | TRBV7-6 | TGTGCCAGCAGCCCCGGGTCGATCTACGAGCAGTACTTC | CASSPGSIYEQYF
TRBD1 | few | TRBJ2-2 | TRBV7-9 | TGTGCCAGCAGCCGAGGGACAGGGACCGGGGAGCTGTTTTTT | CASSRGTGTGELFF
. | few | TRBJ2-1 | TRBV19 | TGTGCCAGTAGTTCCTACAGTAATGAGCAGTTCTTC | CASSSYSNEQFF
. | many | TRBJ2-5 | TRBV5-1 | TGCGCCAGCAGCTTGGGGCTATTGGGTCAAGAGACCCAGTACTTC | CASSLGLLGQETQYF
. | few | TRBJ1-2 | TRBV5-1 | TGCGCCAGCAGCTCAGGAGGGGCCTCAGCTAACTATGGCTACACCTTC | CASSSGGASANYGYTF
. | many | TRBJ2-1 | TRBV4-2 | TGTGCCAGCAGCCGCAACTGGGAGGGACAAGGCAACAATGAGCAGTTCTTC | CASSRNWEGQGNNEQFF
. | many | TRBJ2-1 | TRBV27 | TGTGCCAGCAGTTTCTCCAGAAATGAGCAGTTCTTC | CASSFSRNEQFF
. | few | TRBJ2-7 | TRBV6-2/TRBV6-3 | TGTGCCAGCAGTTTCCAGTACGAGCAGTACTTC | CASSFQYEQYF
TRBD2 | . | TRBJ2-3 | TRBV7-2 | TGTGCCAGCAGCTTAGCGCTGGGAGGGTTGGCAGATACGCAGTATTTT | CASSLALGGLADTQYF
. | many | TRBJ2-7 | TRBV5-1 | TGCGCCAGCAGCTTGGACTCTAGGGGGGAGCAGTACTTC | CASSLDSRGEQYF
TRBD1 | medium-sized | TRBJ2-7 | TRBV7-9 | TGTGCCAGCAGCTTAGTGGGACAGGGGAGCGAGCAGTACTTC | CASSLVGQGSEQYF
. | many | TRBJ2-5 | TRBV7-2 | TGTGCCAGCAGCTTAGTCACGGGGAGCCAAGAGACCCAGTACTTC | CASSLVTGSQETQYF
. | few | TRBJ1-1 | TRBV6-2/TRBV6-3 | TGTGCCAGCAGTTGGTCCTCCGGGGGCCTGAACACTGAAGCTTTCTTT | CASSWSSGGLNTEAFF
. | . | TRBJ1-2 | TRBV15 | TGTGCCACCAGCAGGGCTACGGGGGCTTGGGATGGCTACACCTTC | CATSRATGAWDGYTF
. | many | TRBJ2-5 | TRBV27 | TGTGCCAGCAGAGAGGCCAGGACCATGGGGACCCAGTACTTC | CASREARTMGTQYF
TRBD1 | many | TRBJ1-4 | TRBV4-2 | TGTGCCAGCAGCCAGCCGGGACAGTTTAATGAAAAACTGTTTTTT | CASSQPGQFNEKLFF
. | . | TRBJ2-2 | TRBV25-1 | TGTGCCAGCAGGACCAGGGGCCGGGACACCGGGGAGCTGTTTTTT | CASRTRGRDTGELFF
. | few | TRBJ1-5 | TRBV3-1 | TGTGCCAGCAGCCAAGACGGGGGGTTCAATCAGCCCCAGCATTTT | CASSQDGGFNQPQHF
TRBD1 | many | TRBJ2-1 | TRBV9 | TGTGCCAGCAGCGTATCCCGACAGGGTTCGTACAATGAGCAGTTCTTC | CASSVSRQGSYNEQFF
. | few | TRBJ1-2 | TRBV24-1 | TGTGCCACCAGTGGAAGCTGGGACGCAAACTATGGCTACACCTTC | CATSGSWDANYGYTF
. | . | TRBJ1-3 | TRBV19 | TGTGCCAGTAGCACCGATTCTGGAAACACCATATATTTT | CASSTDSGNTIYF